These 27 T cell receptor beta chains share one sample of origin, sequenced in a study of T cell responses to AZD1222 COVID-19 vaccine. Some clones are missing from TCRdb's copy, which holds only in-frame ones; the method was immunoSEQ multiplex PCR. This sample has 250,000 to 300,000 clones, with almost 95% found just once. Sample: peripheral blood, taken 28 days after the second AZD1222 dose. These receptors were obtained from an adult who received the AZD1222 COVID-19 vaccine.

The chain recombines TRBV5-1 with TRBJ2-1; 8 bases are a match to TRBD2. The CDR3 runs 15 residues. V lost 4 bases, J lost 10 bases, and 13 bases stayed unmatched. Germline CDR1 is SGHRS and CDR2 is YFSETQ. The CDR3 region has the DNA TGCGCCAGCAGCGCCCGGGGTAGCGGGGCAAGAGAGCAGTTCTTC. It is translated as CASSARGSGAREQFF. The full variable domain, rest sourced from reference TRBV5-1 and TRBJ2-1, is KAGVTQTPRYLIKTRGQQVTLSCSPISGHRSVSWYQQTPGQGLQFLFEYFSETQRNKGNFPGRFSGRQFSNSRSEMNVSTLELGDSALYLCASSARGSGAREQFFGPGTRLTVL.

The gene calls are TRBV19 and TRBJ1-5; no firm D call. V lost 7 bases and J lost 2, with 18 bases in between. The CDR3 totals 16 residues. Germline assignment: CDR1 LNHDA and CDR2 SQIVND (reference sequence). The CDR3 loop reads CASTRRTPLGNQPQHF. The CDR3 DNA is TGTGCCAGTACCCGAAGAACACCCCTGGGCAATCAGCCCCAGCATTTT. Full variable domain (outside the CDR3, taken from reference TRBV19 and TRBJ1-5): DGGITQSPKYLFRKEGQNVTLSCEQNLNHDAMYWYRQDPGQGLRLIYYSQIVNDFQKGDIAEGYSVSREKKESFPLTVTSAQKNPTAFYLCASTRRTPLGNQPQHFGDGTRLSIL.

V and J are TRBV28 and TRBJ1-6, with 8 positions matching TRBD1. Germline V gene lookup returns CDR1 MDHEN and CDR2 SYDVKM. J gave up 8 bases and V 5 bases, and 8 bases lay outside the gene matches. The CDR3 has 15 amino acids. Written as DNA, the CDR3 is TGTGCCAGCAGTCTACAGGGGGACGCGGATTCACCCCTCCACTTT. Translated: CASSLQGDADSPLHF.

J is TRBJ2-7 and V is TRBV7-8; 7 bases map to TRBD2. V lost 5 bases and J lost 6; bases outside the gene matches: 19. Germline-derived CDR1 and CDR2 are SGHVS and FQNEAQ. The CDR3 totals 17 residues. CDR3 DNA sequence: TGTGCCAGCAGCCTAACCGACACCAGCGGGACCCCCCTCGAGCAGTACTTC. This encodes CASSLTDTSGTPLEQYF.

This clone was observed a single time. In DNA, the CDR3 is TGTGCCAGCAGTTTGCCGGACAGGGGGCCACCAGATACGCAGTATTTT. Protein sequence: CASSLPDRGPPDTQYF. The rearrangement joins TRBV28 to TRBJ2-3; TRBD1 matches 11 bases. J was trimmed by 4 bases and V by 3 bases; bases with no gene match: 6. This CDR3 region has 16 residues. The V gene's germline CDR1 is MDHEN and CDR2 SYDVKM. The variable domain in full, with the rest retrieved from reference TRBV28 and TRBJ2-3, is DVKVTQSSRYLVKRTGEKVFLECVQDMDHENMFWYRQDPGLGLRLIYFSYDVKMKEKGDIPEGYSVSREKKERFSLILESASTNQTSMYLCASSLPDRGPPDTQYFGPGTRLTVL.

This rearrangement joins TRBV15 to TRBJ1-5, with 7 bases that match TRBD1. Losses at the gene ends were 1 base for V and 4 bases for J; bases not matched to a gene: 7. CDR1 is LNHNV, CDR2 YYDKDF, per germline (reference sequence). The CDR3 covers 16 residues. CDR3 in DNA: TGTGCCACCAGCAGAGCGACAGGGAGTAGGAATCAGCCCCAGCATTTT. Translating it yields CATSRATGSRNQPQHF.

The chain carries TRBV2 and TRBJ2-1, with D hard to call. Trimming cost V 6 bases and J 6 bases, with 9 bases left between them. CDR1 is SNHLY and CDR2 is FYNNEI in the germline V gene. The length of the CDR3 is 12 residues. The CDR3 DNA follows: TGTGCCAGCAGATCTGTTGTCAATGAGCAGTTCTTC. Translated, it gives CASRSVVNEQFF.

The rearrangement joins TRBV2 to TRBJ1-1; weak D call: TRBD1 (5 bases). Germline V CDR1 and CDR2: SNHLY, FYNNEI. The length of the CDR3 is 13 residues. Trimming took off 5 bases at V and 3 bases at J, with 10 bases between the two ends. CDR3 sequence: CASSRDFYTEAFF. Here the CDR3 DNA reads TGTGCCAGCAGTCGGGACTTTTACACTGAAGCTTTCTTT.

This clone was counted a single time. The J gene is TRBJ2-3, the V gene TRBV29-1, with D perhaps matching TRBD2 (5 bases). The ends were cut back, 6 bases at V and 4 bases at J, with 11 bases in the middle. The CDR3 covers 12 residues. The germline gives CDR1 SQVTM, CDR2 ANQGSEA. CDR3 in DNA: TGCAGCGTAGGACTTGGGGCAGATACGCAGTATTTT. Protein sequence: CSVGLGADTQYF.

This clone appeared a single time. The chain is built from TRBV5-1 and TRBJ1-4, with TRBD1 as a possible D gene (5 bases). The CDR3 is 17 residues long. CDR1 and CDR2 from the germline V gene are SGHRS and YFSETQ. V dropped 4 bases and J dropped 0 bases, with 16 bases sitting between them. The chain's CDR3 is CASSPYAGTATNEKLFF. The DNA for the CDR3 is TGCGCCAGCAGCCCCTACGCCGGGACGGCAACTAATGAAAAACTGTTTTTT. Full variable domain (outside the CDR3, taken from reference TRBV5-1 and TRBJ1-4): KAGVTQTPRYLIKTRGQQVTLSCSPISGHRSVSWYQQTPGQGLQFLFEYFSETQRNKGNFPGRFSGRQFSNSRSEMNVSTLELGDSALYLCASSPYAGTATNEKLFFGSGTQLSVL.

The chain has TRBV5-6 and TRBJ1-1, with a possible D match to TRBD1 (5 bases). Trimming took 2 bases from V and 3 from J, leaving 8 bases between them. Germline V gives CDR1 SGHDT, CDR2 YYEEEE. This CDR3 is built from 13 residues. CDR3 region: CASSFGGDTEAFF. DNA of the CDR3: TGTGCCAGCAGCTTTGGGGGTGACACTGAAGCTTTCTTT.

The chain combines TRBV6-6 with TRBJ2-7; D gene ambiguous. V was shortened by 4 bases and J by 5 bases, with 21 bases between the two germline ends. The length of the CDR3 is 16 residues. From germline, CDR1 is MNHNY and CDR2 SVGAGI (reference sequence). The CDR3: CASSFNPSSGIHEQYF. The CDR3 DNA sequence: TGTGCCAGCAGTTTCAACCCCTCGAGTGGTATCCACGAGCAGTACTTC.

This chain joins TRBV19 and TRBJ1-5; D unclear. From germline, CDR1 is LNHDA and CDR2 SQIVND (reference sequence). V was clipped by 5 bases and J by 0 bases, with 8 bases between them. CDR3 length equals 14 residues. CDR3 protein: CASSQANSNQPQHF. CDR3 nucleotide sequence: TGTGCCAGTAGTCAGGCCAATAGCAATCAGCCCCAGCATTTT. The whole variable domain, filled in from reference TRBV19 and TRBJ1-5, reads DGGITQSPKYLFRKEGQNVTLSCEQNLNHDAMYWYRQDPGQGLRLIYYSQIVNDFQKGDIAEGYSVSREKKESFPLTVTSAQKNPTAFYLCASSQANSNQPQHFGDGTRLSIL.

The chain joins TRBV14 to TRBJ1-6; weak D call: TRBD1 (5 bases). In germline, CDR1 is SGHDN, CDR2 FVKESK. Trimming shortened V by 0 bases and J by 10 bases, and 10 bases separated the two germline ends. The CDR3 is 14 residues long. The CDR3 coding sequence is TGTGCCAGCAGCCAAGAACGGGGGGTCTCACCCCTCCACTTT. It encodes CASSQERGVSPLHF.

The chain employs TRBV5-4 and TRBJ2-7, with D possibly TRBD1 on 5 matching bases. Looked up from germline, CDR1 is SGHNT and CDR2 is YYREEE (reference sequence). The germline V and J ends were trimmed by 2 bases and 3 bases, with 15 bases remaining between them. The CDR3 is 15 residues long. CDR3: CASSLGALSLYEQYF. In DNA form, the CDR3 reads TGTGCCAGCAGCTTAGGGGCCCTCTCTCTCTACGAGCAGTACTTC.

This chain connects TRBV5-1 to TRBJ1-1, with unresolved D. The CDR3 contains 13 residues. Trimming shortened V by 3 bases and J by 2 bases, and 8 bases separated the two germline ends. Germline V gene data show CDR1 as SGHRS and CDR2 as YFSETQ. The CDR3 DNA sequence: TGCGCCAGCAGCTACGACATTAACACTGAAGCTTTCTTT. It yields the protein CASSYDINTEAFF.

The J gene is TRBJ1-2, the V gene TRBV11-2, with 7 bases lining up with TRBD1. CDR1 is SGHAT and CDR2 is FQNNGV in the germline V gene. Germline trimming cut 3 bases from V and 8 bases from J; bases unmatched to any gene: 15. The CDR3 has 16 amino acids. In DNA form, the CDR3 reads TGTGCCAGCAGCTTGGGGCGACAGGGAGCCCCTCGGGGCTACACCTTC. Amino acids: CASSLGRQGAPRGYTF.

The chain links TRBV12-3 or TRBV12-4 to TRBJ2-2; 7 nucleotides match TRBD2. V lost 6 bases, J lost 4 bases, and 2 bases stayed unmatched. The CDR3 runs 13 residues. CDR3 loop: CASSSGGTGELFF. The CDR3 DNA reads as TGTGCCAGCAGCTCGGGGGGCACCGGGGAGCTGTTTTTT.

This clone was seen a single time. The chain has TRBV19 and TRBJ1-6; a possible D gene is TRBD1 (6 bases). The CDR3 loop spans 14 amino acids. Germline CDR1 LNHDA, CDR2 SQIVND (reference sequence). The germline V and J ends were trimmed by 1 base and 5 bases, with 6 bases remaining between them. In nucleotides, the CDR3 is TGTGCCAGTAGTATAGGGACAGATAATTCACCCCTCCACTTT. Translating gives CASSIGTDNSPLHF.

The chain uses TRBV11-3 and TRBJ1-1, with unresolved D. Germline V gives CDR1 SGHNT, CDR2 YENEEA. With 5 bases removed from V and 0 bases from J, the gap between germline ends came to 7 bases. This CDR3 contains 13 residues. The CDR3 region has the DNA TGTGCCAGCAGCGCAGCCATGAACACTGAAGCTTTCTTT. Protein sequence: CASSAAMNTEAFF.

Concerning this clone: Other DNA sequences in this specimen translate into the identical CDR3. The V call is TRBV7-3, the J call TRBJ2-1, with 8 bases fitting TRBD1. The CDR3 covers 13 residues. In germline, CDR1 is SGHTA, CDR2 FQGTGA. The junction had 4 bases not matched to a gene; V was cut back by 5 bases and J by 7 bases. The CDR3 nucleotides read TGTGCCAGCAGCCCCGGACAGGGAAATGAGCAGTTCTTC. It translates to CASSPGQGNEQFF.

V usage is TRBV6-5 and J usage is TRBJ1-1; possible D gene TRBD1, 5 bases. The CDR3 covers 13 residues. V lost 4 bases and J lost 6, with 12 bases in between. The germline CDR1 and CDR2 sequences are MNHEY and SVGAGI. In DNA, the CDR3 is TGTGCCAGCAGTTCTGGGGCGGTGGCTGAAGCTTTCTTT. Translating gives CASSSGAVAEAFF.

V and J are TRBV19 and TRBJ1-5; 10 bases line up with TRBD1. The germline gives CDR1 LNHDA, CDR2 SQIVND (reference sequence). Germline trimming cut 6 bases from V and 6 bases from J; bases unmatched to any gene: 8. The CDR3 has 15 residues. The CDR3 region has the DNA TGTGCCAGTAGGGGAGGACAGGGGGTTAGTCAGCCCCAGCATTTT. As protein: CASRGGQGVSQPQHF. Full variable domain (outside the CDR3, taken from reference TRBV19 and TRBJ1-5): DGGITQSPKYLFRKEGQNVTLSCEQNLNHDAMYWYRQDPGQGLRLIYYSQIVNDFQKGDIAEGYSVSREKKESFPLTVTSAQKNPTAFYLCASRGGQGVSQPQHFGDGTRLSIL.

This chain connects TRBV5-4 to TRBJ2-1, with 13 bases identical to TRBD2. Germline trimming cut 4 bases from V and 5 bases from J; bases unmatched to any gene: 6. The CDR3 runs to 16 residues. Germline CDR1 SGHNT, CDR2 YYREEE (reference sequence). The CDR3 protein is CASSMGLAGPDNEQFF. CDR3 sequence (DNA): TGTGCCAGCAGCATGGGACTAGCGGGACCGGACAATGAGCAGTTCTTC.

The chain has TRBV28 and TRBJ2-7, with a weak D call TRBD2 (6 bases). Germline loops: CDR1 MDHEN, CDR2 SYDVKM. Trimming took 6 bases from V and 7 from J, leaving 25 bases between them. This CDR3 has 16 amino acids. CDR3 DNA sequence: TGTGCCAGCAGCCCGGGAGCCCGGGACTCTTGGATGGAGCAGTACTTC. It yields the protein CASSPGARDSWMEQYF.

To note about this clone: At one end the junction does not follow the germline gene, possibly because of a read error. The V gene is TRBV28, the J gene TRBJ1-2; weak D call: TRBD1 (5 bases). Germline loops: CDR1 MDHEN, CDR2 SYDVKM. The length of the CDR3 is 14 residues. The CDR3 nucleotides read TGTGCCAGCAGGAAGACAGAGGCTAGCTATGGCCACACCTTC. It is translated as CASRKTEASYGHTF.

V is TRBV11-3 and J is TRBJ2-4; D is possibly TRBD1 or TRBD2 (5 bases each). The CDR3 totals 16 residues. CDR1 and CDR2 from the germline V gene are SGHNT and YENEEA. The ends were cut back, 5 bases at V and 6 bases at J, with 20 bases in the middle. The CDR3 DNA is TGTGCCAGCAGCGCCTCCGGGACCCCGAGCGGAAACATTCAGTACTTC. Protein sequence: CASSASGTPSGNIQYF.